What follows describes a single T cell receptor (beta chain). The antigen it binds to is not known. No base quality information exists; no much larger clone differs at one position. The immunoSEQ hsTCRB v3.0 assay was used at survey level resolution to sequence the TRB variable region. The target sequencing depth for TRB was 40,000-50,000 T-cell genomes per sample. Pooled TRB libraries were sequenced on an Illumina MiSeq with a v3 150-cycle kit. The original methods were these. Analysis of repertoires was carried out in R inside a reproducible Nextflow workflow spanning QC, data transformation and analysis. Custom analyses were implemented in LymphoSeq2, an R package for AIRR-Seq data exploration. A handful of samples that produced fewer than 5000 total TRB sequences were removed, so approximately 190 HIV repertoires were analyzed. Among the 180 or so HIV repertoires that were kept, roughly 59 were collected before ART initiation and about 130 were collected after ART initiation. Each repertoire was downsampled to 5000 TRB nucleotide sequences, and summary statistics were averaged across 100 downsampling iterations. The analysis kept only TRB sequences whose CDR3 regions were at least seven amino acids long. A Shannon entropy-derived clonality score and the Gini coefficient were used to measure diversity. Repertoire networks linked the top 5000 CDR3 amino acid sequences whenever two sequences differed by an edit distance of one. For TRB CDR3 amino acid sequences, GLIPH2 was used to predict antigen specificity groups and MHC restriction. To flag known CMV, EBV, HIV or tissue antigen associations, CDR3 amino acid sequences were matched against VDJdb and McPAS-TCR. Pre-ART, post-ART and control groups were compared with Wilcoxon signed-rank tests and Holm-Bonferroni correction. In its TCRdb copy, this immuneACCESS table keeps in-frame sequences only and misses some clones. Where compared with another copy, unresolved V genes explain less than half of these, and the others have no known cause. The D gene and trimming were derived from the DNA, and the V and J assignments and clone size from that table. The sample contains roughly 9,100 clones, roughly 70% of them found a single time. The ten largest clones add up to around 20% of the sample.

The source of the sample is a study of long-term antiretroviral therapy in people with HIV (dated 2022 in TCRdb). Some background on the complete study: The earliest samples were collected approximately a decade before the 2015 WHO recommendation for immediate ART, a period when ART was typically delayed until CD4 counts fell. Whether ART initiation and durable HIV suppression were associated with changes in peripheral blood TRB repertoire composition and diversity was tested in a retrospective serial study. The cohort contributed 150 to 200 cryopreserved PBMC samples from about 31 adults with confirmed HIV infection, collected serially over a mean of approximately six years (range 1-12). Of the 30 participants with HIV, approximately twelve were female. Test extractions of a monoclonal T-cell line alongside about 30 polyclonal samples showed no cross-contamination during QIAcube processing. Broader findings and caveats from the paper: The samples span the years 2004 to 2017, and the ART regimens used at that time may not be as effective as current regimens. Unsorted PBMC were profiled instead of sorted CD4+ and CD8+ T cells because pre-ART samples had limited cell numbers. HIV repertoires had narrower CDR3 length ranges than controls, and the network structure suggested an antigen-experienced repertoire that shifted only slightly toward naive after ART. Since PBMC availability was limited, sequencing covered only the TCR beta chain, with no alpha chain pairing. The repertoire was dominated across all time points by expanded TRB clones identified before ART initiation, although this dominance was seen to fluctuate and to decrease in many PLHIV after ART. ART initiation was associated with a significant increase in TRB diversity, but diversity stayed significantly below transplant donor controls even after long-term ART. Inferences about post-ART repertoire changes were limited because no data were available on ART adherence, viral resistance or therapy changes.

Inclusion was restricted to participants for whom at least one PBMC sample before ART initiation and at least two post-ART samples were available. Treatment was received in the United States of America by all participants with HIV. Before DNA extraction, cryopreserved samples of about 0.95-11 million PBMC were thawed and washed. At the time of the earliest PBMC sample, participants with HIV were aged between about 20 and 54 years. Per participant, PBMC samples came from 1-4 timepoints prior to ART initiation and 2-8 timepoints following ART initiation, for a median of 7 samples. For every participant, serial HIV viral load, CD4+ T-cell count, ART history and demographic data were obtained. Genomic DNA was extracted from unsorted PBMC with a Qiagen kit on a QIAcube, processed in batches of 12 samples. Looking up the germline V gene yields CDR1 SGHAT and CDR2 FQNNGV. There are 15 amino acids in the CDR3, from cysteine to phenylalanine inclusive. Only the CDR3 part of the read is kept: 45 bases, read in frame from the first base. V is cut back by 5 bases and J by 4 bases, with 7 bases in the junction unmatched.

Here the sequenced sample was unsorted PBMCs, taken 1.8 years before starting antiretroviral therapy. The chain uses TRBV11-2 and TRBJ1-4, with 7 middle bases fitting TRBD1. This receptor was taken from a middle-aged man with HIV. CDR3 protein: CASSPLTGNNEKLFF. Here is the DNA: TGTGCCAGCAGCCCCCTGACAGGGAATAATGAAAAACTGTTTTTT.